Given below is one TCR beta chain in context. The germline V gene has CDR1 ENHRY and CDR2 SYGVKD. The CDR3 totals 13 residues. This sample was taken from a study of monozygotic twins with inflammatory bowel disease. TCRdb reprocessed the 5' RACE reads, keeping one entry per CDR3 protein, no DNA. The table for this sample gives tens of thousands of distinct CDR3 sequences. The V gene is TRBV10-3, the J gene TRBJ2-1; TCRdb reports TRBD2, a call that lacks DNA to check it against. Sequencing used blood. The TCR was taken from a human donor with ulcerative colitis or Crohn's disease, or a healthy co-twin of an affected twin (not recorded which). CDR3: CAISQAGGDEQFF.